The text below deals with one TCR beta chain. Its antigen is not known. These data come from a study of shared clonotypes between healthy human individuals. As for the study in general: The study enrolled two women and a few men aged 18 to 49. Whole-study results and caveats: About 4.5% of naive CD4 clonotypes were common to a few donors.

The data were produced by immunoSEQ multiplex PCR, yet TCRdb's version contains in-frame clones alone and is incomplete. The data contain 2,500,000 or so clones, 93% of them singletons. Input material: naive CD4+ T cells from PBMCs. The sample's subset: CD45RA+ positively selected. This receptor was taken from a man aged 18 to 35 in good health. Some clones in this sample may be carry-over from other donors' samples.

The CDR3 DNA sequence: TGTGCCAGCAGCGGCAACCGGGACAGCCTGTTCTTC. This codes for CASSGNRDSLFF. The genes are TRBV5-4 and TRBJ2-1; 7 positions match TRBD1. The CDR3 sequence is 12 residues long. V lost 4 bases and J lost 15; bases outside the gene matches: 10. Per the germline V gene, CDR1 is SGHNT and CDR2 is YYREEE (reference sequence). The full variable domain, rest sourced from reference TRBV5-4 and TRBJ2-1, is ETGVTQSPTHLIKTRGQQVTLRCSSQSGHNTVSWYQQALGQGPQFIFQYYREEENGRGNFPPRFSGLQFPNYSSELNVNALELDDSALYLCASSGNRDSLFFGPGTRLTVL.